The rows below give T cell receptor beta chains drawn from one sample of a study of vaccination and CD4 T cells after COVID-19. TCRdb reanalysed the PCR reads using MiXCR and keeps one entry per CDR3 protein. Of roughly 8,400 distinct CDR3 sequences in the sample, 60% to 80% were seen once. No antigen has been identified for these receptors. The specimen was CD4+ T cells from blood, cultured in vitro. Receptor source: a human donor who had recovered from COVID-19. Each CDR3 is given with its conserved first and last residue.

CDR3aa: CASTRNTETQYF
v_gene: TRBV6-1

CDR3aa: CASSRGNGLTGELFF
v_gene: TRBV7-9

CDR3aa: CASSLRVNRLENTGELFF
v_gene: TRBV27

CDR3aa: CASSFRREGPVGYTF
v_gene: TRBV7-9

CDR3aa: CASSYSPQQLTEAFF
v_gene: TRBV6-5

CDR3aa: CASSLWGGQRRGERNEQFF
v_gene: TRBV28

CDR3aa: CAWNRGTGELFF
v_gene: TRBV30

CDR3aa: CASSSGADFGYGYTF
v_gene: TRBV7-9

CDR3aa: CASRHRGPFNYGYTF
v_gene: TRBV21-1

CDR3aa: CSARRGLALDPQETQYF
v_gene: TRBV20-1

CDR3aa: CSAREDTDTQYF
v_gene: TRBV20-1

CDR3aa: CASSPQYGNTEAFF
v_gene: TRBV5-4

CDR3aa: CASSIAYSNQPQHF
v_gene: TRBV19

CDR3aa: CATSRDKDRAYGYTF
v_gene: TRBV15

CDR3aa: CASSQVAGGFTDTQYF
v_gene: TRBV4-1

CDR3aa: CASRTDPVDTGELFF
v_gene: TRBV2

CDR3aa: CASSPTTGVYGYTF
v_gene: TRBV11-2

CDR3aa: CSARDFAGWMGNEQFF
v_gene: TRBV20-1

CDR3aa: CSARKGTEAHQPQHF
v_gene: TRBV20-1

CDR3aa: CASSPQGQDYGYTF
v_gene: TRBV9

CDR3aa: CATAFGNQPQHF
v_gene: TRBV25-1

CDR3aa: CASSYSRRPGGTNTGELFF
v_gene: TRBV6-5

CDR3aa: CASSVDRVGNQPQHF
v_gene: TRBV7-2

CDR3aa: CASARDRGEYTEAFF
v_gene: TRBV2

CDR3aa: CASSLEAGRSYEQYF
v_gene: TRBV7-6

CDR3aa: CASGGAGEETQYF
v_gene: TRBV3-1

CDR3aa: CASSLGTGDTQYF
v_gene: TRBV7-2

CDR3aa: CASSGGRHTEAFF
v_gene: TRBV9

CDR3aa: CASTPLREILGDTEAFF
v_gene: TRBV23-1

CDR3aa: CASSLGSGSYGYTF
v_gene: TRBV7-2

CDR3aa: CASSDARDTDTQYF
v_gene: TRBV6-1

CDR3aa: CASSPQGGDTEAFF
v_gene: TRBV12-3/TRBV12-4

CDR3aa: CSLYPQGVNDGYTF
v_gene: TRBV20-1

CDR3aa: CACRTQNIRDTGNTIYF
v_gene: TRBV10-1

CDR3aa: CASSLMGGRDTGELFF
v_gene: TRBV27

CDR3aa: CASSRDTGELFF
v_gene: TRBV2

CDR3aa: CSATTGVVNYGYTF
v_gene: TRBV20-1

CDR3aa: CASSLGGGREQFF
v_gene: TRBV11-2

CDR3aa: CASSSYYEQYF
v_gene: TRBV7-2

CDR3aa: CASSHRQGPYEQYF
v_gene: TRBV28

CDR3aa: CASSLTGEGTYEQYF
v_gene: TRBV11-2

CDR3aa: CASRGQGVSYEQYF
v_gene: TRBV21-1

CDR3aa: CATSGRGGATNYGYTF
v_gene: TRBV24-1

CDR3aa: CATSDGGLETQYF
v_gene: TRBV24-1

CDR3aa: CASSFGYSTEAFF
v_gene: TRBV11-2

CDR3aa: CASSPDRDRGGYTF
v_gene: TRBV19

CDR3aa: CASKPSPGLETDTQYF
v_gene: TRBV27

CDR3aa: CASSEVGNPIQETQYF
v_gene: TRBV6-1

CDR3aa: CASSYSSGANVLTF
v_gene: TRBV6-5

CDR3aa: CATREQGWNEKLFF
v_gene: TRBV6-1

CDR3aa: CASSLSSLPYEQYF
v_gene: TRBV5-1

CDR3aa: CASSRNLQGNTEAFF
v_gene: TRBV27

CDR3aa: CSASPGNTEAFF
v_gene: TRBV20-1

CDR3aa: CSARGDLDEKLFF
v_gene: TRBV20-1